This T cell receptor (beta chain) is from a study of shared clonotypes between healthy human individuals. Germline V CDR1 and CDR2: MNHEY, SMNVEV (reference sequence). The V end lost 6 bases, the J end lost 2 bases, and 14 bases lay between the germline ends. The CDR3 runs 14 residues. Assay used: immunoSEQ multiplex PCR; TCRdb lists only in-frame clones, some missing. This sample carries some 2.1 million clones, around 93% of them seen once, and the ten largest clones take over 1.5%. CD8 cells classed as naive were CD45RO-negative and positively selected for CCR7, excluding terminally differentiated effector memory CD45RA+ cells.

This sequence originates from a man between 18 and 29 years old in good health. Some clones in this sample may be carry-over from other donors' samples. The specimen was naive CD8+ T cells from PBMCs. The rearrangement uses TRBV27 and TRBJ2-7; D gene ambiguous. DNA for the CDR3: TGTGCCAGCAGCCCCGGTTTCTCCGCCTACGAGCAGTACTTC. It specifies CASSPGFSAYEQYF.